The 26 T cell receptor beta chains below come from one sample, sequenced in a study of blood T cells in healthy people across ages. Together with a sample-barcoded 5' primer, a J-beta primer mix was included in a second PCR lasting roughly 7 to 11 cycles. From the 5' RACE reads, TCRdb called clonotypes with MiXCR, one entry per CDR3 protein. Of around 1,800,000 distinct CDR3 sequences listed, 30% to 40% are singletons. The sequencing input was blood. The receptors derive from a human donor in good health.

The sample holds one count of this clonotype. This rearrangement joins TRBV11-2 to TRBJ1-3; D is ambiguous. Trimming cost V 5 bases and J 2 bases, with 13 bases left between them. The germline V gene encodes CDR1 SGHAT and CDR2 FQNNGV. This CDR3 has 15 amino acids. The CDR3, as DNA: TGTGCCAGCAGCCCTGTTCGCCGGGCTGGAAACACCATATATTTT. Its translation is CASSPVRRAGNTIYF.

This clonotype was counted ten times or more. The junction does not match germline at one end; this may be a read error. The chain couples TRBV5-1 to TRBJ2-7; 7 nucleotides match TRBD1. The CDR3 totals 13 residues. The germline gives CDR1 SGHRS, CDR2 YFSETQ. The CDR3 sequence is CASSWDSTYEQYF. The CDR3 bases are TGTGCCAGCAGCTGGGACAGCACCTACGAGCAGTACTTC.

This clonotype occurred a few times. The V gene is TRBV20-1, the J gene TRBJ1-1, with D perhaps TRBD1 (6 bases). Per the germline V gene, CDR1 is DFQATT and CDR2 is SNEGSKA (reference sequence). This CDR3 comprises 13 residues. V dropped 5 bases and J dropped 6 bases, with 16 bases sitting between them. This CDR3 reads CSAQINSGAEAFF. CDR3 nucleotide sequence: TGCAGTGCTCAAATTAACTCAGGGGCTGAAGCTTTCTTT.

This clonotype has just a few counts. CDR3 coding DNA: TGCAGTGCTAGAGATCCGCCGGATCAAGAGACCCAGTACTTC. Translation gives CSARDPPDQETQYF. This chain connects TRBV20-1 to TRBJ2-5; D unresolved. Trimming took 0 bases from V and 2 from J, leaving 10 bases between them. This CDR3 is 14 amino acids long. Germline assignment: CDR1 DFQATT and CDR2 SNEGSKA (reference sequence).

This clonotype was counted at least ten times. The V and J genes are TRBV7-2 and TRBJ2-3, with no clear D. V shed 4 bases and J shed 2 bases, with 4 bases lying between them. Looked up from germline, CDR1 is SGHTA and CDR2 is FQGNSA. The CDR3 sequence is 12 residues long. DNA of the CDR3: TGTGCCAGCAGCTACAACACAGATACGCAGTATTTT. This codes for CASSYNTDTQYF.

This clonotype showed up just once. The V call is TRBV7-2, the J call TRBJ1-2; D might be TRBD1 (5 bases). CDR1 is SGHTA and CDR2 is FQGNSA in the germline V gene. Trimming pared 2 bases from V and 5 bases from J, leaving 15 bases between. This CDR3 is built from 15 residues. The CDR3 is CASSLRGGKSYGYTF. The CDR3 bases are TGTGCCAGCAGCTTACGGGGGGGGAAATCTTATGGCTACACCTTC.

This clonotype was counted a few times. The V and J genes are TRBV4-1 and TRBJ1-6, with D unresolved. Germline values: CDR1 MGHRA, CDR2 YSYEKL. The CDR3 runs 13 residues. With 4 bases removed from V and 7 bases from J, the gap between germline ends came to 8 bases. CDR3: CASSPALNSPLHF. The CDR3 DNA reads as TGCGCCAGCAGCCCAGCCTTGAATTCACCCCTCCACTTT.

As regards this clonotype: A much larger clonotype is one base distant, so this may be a read error. CDR3 region: CTSRRLAGDYEQYF. CDR3 coding DNA: TGTACCAGCAGGAGACTAGCGGGGGACTACGAGCAGTACTTC. The chain joins TRBV6-6 to TRBJ2-4, with 12 positions matching TRBD2. Gene TRBJ2-7 matches the end of the DNA better, so the J call may be wrong. This CDR3 has 14 residues. The germline V gene has CDR1 MNHNY and CDR2 SVGAGI (reference sequence).

This chain links TRBV4-2 with TRBJ2-1; 9 nucleotides line up with TRBD2. There are 15 residues in the CDR3. J gave up 9 bases and V 3 bases, and 9 bases lay outside the gene matches. The germline V gene encodes CDR1 LGHNA and CDR2 YNFKEQ. CDR3 loop: CASSHQRGAGGEQFF. The CDR3 bases are TGTGCCAGCAGCCACCAGCGGGGGGCGGGGGGTGAGCAGTTCTTC.

V usage is TRBV27 and J usage is TRBJ2-5; 9 positions agree with TRBD1. The J call may not be correct, given that the DNA end is closer to TRBJ2-7. Germline assignment: CDR1 MNHEY and CDR2 SMNVEV (reference sequence). The CDR3 totals 16 residues. CDR3 loop: CASSQTAGQGLNEQYF. The CDR3 DNA reads TGTGCCAGCAGTCAAACAGCGGGACAGGGTCTCAACGAGCAGTACTTC.

This clonotype appeared a few times. One end of the junction varies from germline; a read error may be responsible. The rearrangement joins TRBV11-1 to TRBJ2-1; 8 nucleotides align to TRBD1. The germline CDR1 and CDR2 sequences are SGHAT and FQDESV (reference sequence). CDR3 length equals 17 residues. Written as DNA, the CDR3 is TGTGCCAGCAGCTTAGACCCGATAACAGGGGGGCGCAATGAGCGGTTCTTC. Residues: CASSLDPITGGRNERFF.

The chain joins TRBV5-1 to TRBJ1-6; the D gene is possibly TRBD1 (5 bases). Germline assignment: CDR1 SGHRS and CDR2 YFSETQ. Between the trimmed V and J ends, which lost 4 bases and 8 bases, there was a span of 10 bases. The CDR3 covers 13 residues. CDR3 DNA sequence: TGCGCCAGCAGCCCAAGGGACGATTCACCCCTCCACTTT. Translated, it gives CASSPRDDSPLHF.

This clonotype has just one count. A read error may produce the germline difference seen at one junction end. The chain employs TRBV13 and TRBJ2-1, with 7 positions matching TRBD1. The length of the CDR3 is 13 residues. Germline V gives CDR1 PRHDT, CDR2 FYEKMQ (reference sequence). CDR3 sequence (DNA): TGTGACAGCAGTACGGGACAGAACAATGAGCAGTTCTTC. Its translation is CDSSTGQNNEQFF.

This clonotype was detected only a few times. V is TRBV4-3 and J is TRBJ2-3, with unresolved D. The germline gives CDR1 LGHNA, CDR2 YSLEER. V was trimmed by 1 base and J by 4 bases, leaving 15 bases between them. The CDR3 loop spans 16 amino acids. In nucleotides, the CDR3 is TGCGCCAGCAGCCAAGGGACGGCCCCCCTCCCAGATACGCAGTATTTT. Encoded protein: CASSQGTAPLPDTQYF.

This clonotype has only a few counts. This chain links TRBV20-1 with TRBJ1-1; TRBD1 agrees at 10 bases. This CDR3 contains 17 residues. Unmatched junction bases numbered 12, after V lost 3 bases and J lost 2 bases. Germline lookup yields CDR1 DFQATT and CDR2 SNEGSKA (reference sequence). The CDR3 loop reads CSARGFVGTGANTEAFF. CDR3 nucleotide sequence: TGCAGTGCTAGGGGCTTCGTCGGGACAGGGGCCAACACTGAAGCTTTCTTT.

This clonotype has just a few counts. The V and J genes are TRBV7-2 and TRBJ2-3; TRBD2 is a possible D gene (7 bases). CDR1 and CDR2 (germline): SGHTA, FQGNSA. V dropped 6 bases and J dropped 3 bases, with 16 bases sitting between them. The CDR3 is 15 amino acids. In DNA form, the CDR3 reads TGTGCCAGCAGTGGTGGGGGGGGCCGAACAGATACGCAGTATTTT. Amino acids: CASSGGGGRTDTQYF. Full variable domain (rest looked up from reference TRBV7-2 and TRBJ2-3): GAGVSQSPSNKVTEKGKDVELRCDPISGHTALYWYRQSLGQGLEFLIYFQGNSAPDKSGLPSDRFSAERTGGSVSTLTIQRTQQEDSAVYLCASSGGGGRTDTQYFGPGTRLTVL.

This clonotype was counted a few times. The gene calls are TRBV6-6 and TRBJ2-7, with D unclear. This CDR3 is built from 13 residues. V lost 2 bases to trimming and J lost 4 bases, with 9 bases between them. CDR1 and CDR2 from the germline V gene are MNHNY and SVGAGI (reference sequence). DNA for the CDR3: TGTGCCAGCAGTTACATGTCAAATTACGAGCAGTACTTC. Amino acid sequence: CASSYMSNYEQYF.

As to this clonotype: One end of the junction fails to match germline, which may point to a read error. V gene TRBV12-3 or TRBV12-4 combines with J gene TRBJ2-3; TRBD1 aligns across 7 bases. CDR3 length: 13 residues. The CDR3 nucleotides read TGTGCCAACAGTTTTACAGGGGATGGTACGCAGTATTTT. It specifies CANSFTGDGTQYF.

As concerns this clonotype: The junction departs from the called germline gene at one end, perhaps through a read error. This chain uses TRBV7-9 with TRBJ1-4; possible D gene TRBD1, 5 bases. Germline lookup yields CDR1 SEHNR and CDR2 FQNEAQ (reference sequence). The CDR3 has 15 residues. CDR3 region: CASSLAQATNEKLVF. The CDR3 bases are TGTGCCAGCAGCTTAGCACAGGCAACTAATGAAAAACTGGTTTTT.

This chain links TRBV20-1 with TRBJ2-3; 11 bases agree with TRBD2. Germline trimming cut 1 base from V and 5 bases from J; bases unmatched to any gene: 11. The CDR3 loop spans 17 amino acids. Germline V gives CDR1 DFQATT, CDR2 SNEGSKA (reference sequence). In nucleotides, the CDR3 is TGCAGTGCTAGAGGAGGGGGTAGCGGGGGGGCCCAAGATACGCAGTATTTT. Its protein product is CSARGGGSGGAQDTQYF.

The sample holds a few counts of this clonotype. The chain has TRBV29-1 and TRBJ2-1; either TRBD1 or TRBD2 may fit D (6 bases each). From germline, CDR1 is SQVTM and CDR2 ANQGSEA. This CDR3 comprises 13 residues. CDR3 sequence reads: CCSRGGSYNEQFF. Written as DNA, the CDR3 is TGCTGTTCCAGGGGAGGCTCCTACAATGAGCAGTTCTTC.

This chain connects TRBV29-1 to TRBJ1-5, with D possibly TRBD1 on 6 matching bases. Germline V gene sequence: CDR1 SQVTM, CDR2 ANQGSEA. This CDR3 has 13 residues. Trimming took off 7 bases at V and 2 bases at J, with 12 bases between the two ends. As DNA, the CDR3 is TGCAGCGGGGGGGGCAGCGGCAATCAGCCCCAGCATTTT. Its translation is CSGGGSGNQPQHF.

The chain uses TRBV29-1 and TRBJ1-1; no reliable D call. V dropped 4 bases and J dropped 1 base, with 16 bases sitting between them. Germline assignment: CDR1 SQVTM and CDR2 ANQGSEA. CDR3 length: 15 residues. In nucleotides, the CDR3 is TGCAGCGTTGCTTCAGTCGGACTCTCGAACACTGAAGCTTTCTTT. Its translation: CSVASVGLSNTEAFF. The full variable domain, with the rest looked up from reference TRBV29-1 and TRBJ1-1, is SAVISQKPSRDICQRGTSLTIQCQVDSQVTMMFWYRQQPGQSLTLIATANQGSEATYESGFVIDKFPISRPNLTFSTLTVSNMSPEDSSIYLCSVASVGLSNTEAFFGQGTRLTVV.

This clonotype was detected a few times. This rearrangement joins TRBV20-1 to TRBJ2-5; 14 bases align to TRBD2. The ends lost 4 bases at V and 5 bases at J; junction bases unmatched: 12. Germline V gene lookup returns CDR1 DFQATT and CDR2 SNEGSKA (reference sequence). CDR3 length equals 17 residues. CDR3 sequence reads: CSATPGLAGAYGETQYF. The CDR3 nucleotides read TGCAGTGCTACTCCGGGACTAGCGGGGGCCTACGGGGAGACCCAGTACTTC.

This clonotype was seen a few times. CDR3 sequence: CASSPRTSRTTDTQYF. CDR3 nucleotide sequence: TGCGCCAGCAGCCCCAGGACTAGCCGAACCACAGATACGCAGTATTTT. The chain recombines TRBV5-1 with TRBJ2-3, with TRBD2 matching 8 bases. The CDR3 is made up of 16 amino acids. V was pared by 4 bases and J by 2 bases, with 9 bases of the junction left unmatched. CDR1 and CDR2 (germline): SGHRS, YFSETQ.

This clonotype was recorded a few times. The V and J genes are TRBV20-1 and TRBJ2-3; no reliable D call. The CDR3 length is 16 residues. In germline, CDR1 is DFQATT, CDR2 SNEGSKA (reference sequence). Trimming cost V 0 bases and J 1 base, with 14 bases left between them. The DNA for the CDR3 is TGCAGTGCTAGAGATCAATCCTCTGGGGGCACAGATACGCAGTATTTT. Protein product: CSARDQSSGGTDTQYF.